The present T cell receptor (beta chain) was sequenced within a study of neurological immune-mediated disorders. Study-wide results and limits: Repertoires from 18 of 34 multiple sclerosis patients grouped phylogenetically into a related-CDR3 cluster, suggesting a possible signature. Private repertoires in all groups were suggested by the finding that expanded clones across subjects shared no CDR3 amino acid sequences. While HTLV-1-associated myelopathy showed the greatest TCR clonal expansion, multiple sclerosis showed the least, falling below healthy controls.

This clonotype appeared many times. What it recognizes is unknown. Deletions cut 0 bases from V and 8 bases from J, with 8 bases between. CDR1 and CDR2 from the germline V gene are MNHEY and SVGAGI. The CDR3 sequence is 13 residues long. Every sequencing run returned over 170 million TCR-beta sequences, which were derived from 15-18 subjects. TCRdb independently ran MiXCR on the 5' RACE reads; one entry per CDR3 protein. The sample includes 70,000 or so distinct CDR3 sequences, about 3% of them seen just once. The sequenced sample consisted of PBMCs. This clonotype was obtained from a woman between 45 and 65 years old with multiple sclerosis. The chain is built from TRBV6-5 and TRBJ1-3; D is unclear. CDR3 amino acids: CASSYSAKDTIYF. CDR3 nucleotides: TGTGCCAGCAGTTACTCCGCGAAGGACACCATATATTTT.